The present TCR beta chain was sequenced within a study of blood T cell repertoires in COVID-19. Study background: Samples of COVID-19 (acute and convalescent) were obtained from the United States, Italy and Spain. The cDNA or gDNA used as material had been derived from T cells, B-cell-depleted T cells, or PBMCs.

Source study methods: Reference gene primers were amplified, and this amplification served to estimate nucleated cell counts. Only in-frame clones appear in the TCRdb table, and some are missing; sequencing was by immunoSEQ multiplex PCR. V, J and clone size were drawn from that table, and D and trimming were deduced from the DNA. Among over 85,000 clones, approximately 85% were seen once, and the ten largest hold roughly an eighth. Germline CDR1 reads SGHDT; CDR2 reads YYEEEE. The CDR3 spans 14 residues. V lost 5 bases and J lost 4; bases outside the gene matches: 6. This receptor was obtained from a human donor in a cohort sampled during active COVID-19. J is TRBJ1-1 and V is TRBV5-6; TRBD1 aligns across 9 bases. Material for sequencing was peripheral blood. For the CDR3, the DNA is TGTGCCAGCAGTGAACAGGGGGCGGGCACTGAAGCTTTCTTT. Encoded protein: CASSEQGAGTEAFF.